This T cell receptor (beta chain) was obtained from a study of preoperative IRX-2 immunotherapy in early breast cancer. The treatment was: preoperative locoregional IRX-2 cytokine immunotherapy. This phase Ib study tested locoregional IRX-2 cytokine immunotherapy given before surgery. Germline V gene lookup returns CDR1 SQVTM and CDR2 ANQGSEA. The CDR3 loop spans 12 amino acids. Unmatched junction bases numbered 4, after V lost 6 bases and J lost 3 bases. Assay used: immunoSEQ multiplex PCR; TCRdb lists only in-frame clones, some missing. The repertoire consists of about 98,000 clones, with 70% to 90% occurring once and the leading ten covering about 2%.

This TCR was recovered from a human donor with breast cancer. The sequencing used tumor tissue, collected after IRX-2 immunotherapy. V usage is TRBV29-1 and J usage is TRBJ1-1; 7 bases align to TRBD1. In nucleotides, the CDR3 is TGCAGCGTATCAGGGGGAGACACTGAAGCTTTCTTT. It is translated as CSVSGGDTEAFF.